What follows is one T cell receptor (beta chain) and its context. These data come from a study of blood T cell repertoires in COVID-19. Study-wide background: T cells, B-cell-depleted T cells, or PBMCs supplied cDNA or gDNA.

The CDR3 extends over 16 amino acids. Looked up from germline, CDR1 is MNHNY and CDR2 is SVGAGI (reference sequence). V lost 7 bases, J lost 0 bases, and 18 bases lay in between. The authors' processing: By means of reference gene primer amplification, nucleated cell counts were estimated. Sequencing used immunoSEQ multiplex PCR; TCRdb keeps in-frame clones, though not all of them. V, J and clone size were drawn from that table, and D and trimming were deduced from the DNA. The table lists approximately 350,000 clones, 75% to 90% of them singletons, with around 1% in the top ten. The TCR comes from a man younger than 30 who had recovered from COVID-19. Source material: PBMCs or T cells enriched from blood (not recorded which). This rearrangement joins TRBV6-6 to TRBJ1-1; D remains unclear. The CDR3 protein is CASNRFSGYLNTEAFF. The CDR3 bases are TGTGCCAGCAACCGATTTAGTGGTTACCTGAACACTGAAGCTTTCTTT.